What follows are 30 T cell receptor beta chains derived from one specimen sequenced in a study of lymphopenia after photon versus proton radiotherapy. Some clones are missing from TCRdb's copy, which holds only in-frame ones; the method was immunoSEQ multiplex PCR. The sample records fewer than 65,000 clones, approximately 86% being singletons. Specimen: peripheral blood, collected from a patient treated with photon-based radiotherapy. These receptors came from a man between 40 and 49 years old with gastric cancer.

The rearrangement uses TRBV30 and TRBJ1-5; D is ambiguous. This CDR3 has 18 residues. V lost 0 bases and J 0 bases, leaving 18 bases between the germline ends. Germline V gene sequence: CDR1 GTSNPN, CDR2 SVGIG (reference sequence). The CDR3 coding sequence is TGTGCCTGGAGTGTGGGCAAGGGCATTTCCTATAGCAATCAGCCCCAGCATTTT. Protein: CAWSVGKGISYSNQPQHF.

The chain is built from TRBV4-3 and TRBJ2-3; no definite D call. The CDR3 consists of 14 residues. V shed 3 bases and J shed 1 base, with 8 bases lying between them. Germline CDR1 LGHNA, CDR2 YSLEER. Written as DNA, the CDR3 is TGCGCCAGCAGCCAGGTTGGGGGCACAGATACGCAGTATTTT. Translated, it gives CASSQVGGTDTQYF.

V usage is TRBV14 and J usage is TRBJ1-1; D not certain. Germline CDR1 and CDR2: SGHDN and FVKESK. The CDR3 is made up of 13 amino acids. V shed 0 bases and J shed 5 bases, with 7 bases lying between them. CDR3 coding DNA: TGTGCCAGCAGCCAAGAGCGACTAACTGAAGCTTTCTTT. Translated, it gives CASSQERLTEAFF.

The chain has TRBV9 and TRBJ2-3, with TRBD2 as a possible D gene (5 bases). In germline, CDR1 is SGDLS, CDR2 YYNGEE. This CDR3 contains 16 residues. The V gene lost 3 bases and the J gene lost 2 bases, with 16 bases spanning the gap. The CDR3 region has the DNA TGTGCCAGCAGCGCCCAAAGCGGAGGAGCCACAGATACGCAGTATTTT. Its translation: CASSAQSGGATDTQYF.

The chain joins TRBV7-2 to TRBJ2-1; 8 positions match TRBD1. The germline V gene has CDR1 SGHTA and CDR2 FQGNSA. The CDR3 has 18 residues. Trimming cost V 2 bases and J 6 bases; bases outside gene matches: 15. The CDR3 DNA follows: TGTGCCAGCAGCTTAAGGTCTGGTCGGACAGGGTACGGCAATGAGCAGTTCTTC. Protein product: CASSLRSGRTGYGNEQFF. Drawing the rest from reference TRBV7-2 and TRBJ2-1, the complete variable domain is GAGVSQSPSNKVTEKGKDVELRCDPISGHTALYWYRQSLGQGLEFLIYFQGNSAPDKSGLPSDRFSAERTGGSVSTLTIQRTQQEDSAVYLCASSLRSGRTGYGNEQFFGPGTRLTVL.

Comments on this clone: Within the sample, other DNA sequences also encode this same CDR3. J is TRBJ1-1 and V is TRBV9; D is uncertain. This CDR3 has 14 residues. Per germline, CDR1 SGDLS and CDR2 YYNGEE. V was clipped by 0 bases and J by 2 bases, with 8 bases between them. The CDR3 is CASSVGHKNTEAFF. In nucleotides, the CDR3 is TGTGCCAGCAGCGTAGGCCATAAAAACACTGAAGCTTTCTTT.

This chain joins TRBV5-1 and TRBJ2-7; D ambiguous. CDR1 and CDR2 (germline): SGHRS, YFSETQ. This CDR3 comprises 12 residues. V gave up 4 bases and J gave up 4 bases, with 9 bases separating them. As DNA, the CDR3 is TGCGCCAGCAGCCCCTCGGGTTACGAGCAGTACTTC. Translation: CASSPSGYEQYF.

This clone was counted once. The V and J genes are TRBV11-1 and TRBJ1-1; tentatively, D is TRBD1 (5 bases). Germline V gene sequence: CDR1 SGHAT, CDR2 FQDESV (reference sequence). Trimming pared 2 bases from V and 4 bases from J, leaving 11 bases between. This CDR3 region has 14 residues. The CDR3 region has the DNA TGTGCCAGCAGCTTATTGGCAGGGTTCACTGAAGCTTTCTTT. This encodes CASSLLAGFTEAFF.

The chain uses TRBV7-2 and TRBJ2-7; D unclear. The CDR3 length is 11 residues. The V and J ends lost 4 bases and 2 bases respectively, with 3 bases between them. Looked up from germline, CDR1 is SGHTA and CDR2 is FQGNSA. The CDR3 spells CASSSAYEQYF. CDR3 sequence (DNA): TGTGCCAGCAGCTCCGCCTACGAGCAGTACTTC.

V and J are TRBV30 and TRBJ2-5; no firm D call. The CDR3 loop spans 12 amino acids. V was cut by 4 bases and J by 9 bases, with 15 bases left in between. CDR1 GTSNPN and CDR2 SVGIG come from the germline V gene (reference sequence). CDR3 nucleotide sequence: TGTGCCTGGAAATCGGAAGGACCGGCCCAGTACTTC. This encodes CAWKSEGPAQYF.

V gene TRBV4-3 combines with J gene TRBJ2-6; D uncertain. CDR3 length equals 16 residues. V was trimmed by 0 bases and J by 4 bases, leaving 10 bases between them. Looked up from germline, CDR1 is LGHNA and CDR2 is YSLEER. The CDR3 region has the DNA TGCGCCAGCAGCCAAGACCCGCTGAACGGGGCCAACGTCCTGACTTTC. It specifies CASSQDPLNGANVLTF.

The V and J genes are TRBV30 and TRBJ2-1; 7 bases agree with TRBD2. This CDR3 comprises 12 residues. Trimming removed 1 base from V and 9 bases from J; junction bases left unmatched: 3. Germline values: CDR1 GTSNPN, CDR2 SVGIG (reference sequence). CDR3 DNA: TGTGCCTGGAGTGGGGGGGGAAGTGAGCAGTTCTTC. It encodes CAWSGGGSEQFF.

J is TRBJ2-5 and V is TRBV7-9, with 7 bases that match TRBD1. Looked up from germline, CDR1 is SEHNR and CDR2 is FQNEAQ (reference sequence). The J segment lost 7 bases and the V segment lost 1 base, leaving 6 bases of the junction unmatched. The CDR3 length is 14 residues. CDR3 in amino acids: CASSLGTGVTTQYF. The DNA for the CDR3 is TGTGCCAGCAGCTTAGGTACAGGGGTTACGACCCAGTACTTC. Complete variable domain (other parts from reference TRBV7-9 and TRBJ2-5): DTGVSQNPRHKITKRGQNVTFRCDPISEHNRLYWYRQTLGQGPEFLTYFQNEAQLEKSRLLSDRFSAERPKGSFSTLEIQRTEQGDSAMYLCASSLGTGVTTQYFGPGTRLLVL.

The chain links TRBV4-3 to TRBJ1-3; a weak D match, TRBD1 (6 bases). The V and J ends lost 0 bases and 8 bases respectively, with 14 bases between them. Germline-derived CDR1 and CDR2 are LGHNA and YSLEER. The CDR3 covers 15 residues. CDR3 region: CASSQDTGGRDTIYF. CDR3 nucleotide sequence: TGCGCCAGCAGCCAAGATACGGGGGGCCGGGACACCATATATTTT.

The V call is TRBV9, the J call TRBJ1-6, with D unresolved. The CDR3 sequence is 15 residues long. Trimming pared 0 bases from V and 1 base from J, leaving 5 bases between. CDR1 and CDR2 from the germline V gene are SGDLS and YYNGEE. The CDR3: CASSVGGSYNSPLHF. The CDR3 region has the DNA TGTGCCAGCAGCGTAGGGGGTTCCTATAATTCACCCCTCCACTTT.

The chain joins TRBV6-5 to TRBJ1-2, with D unresolved. CDR1 MNHEY and CDR2 SVGAGI come from the germline V gene. The CDR3 extends over 13 amino acids. Trimming left V 3 bases short and J 8 bases short, with 13 bases between. The DNA for the CDR3 is TGTGCCAGCAGTTATAGGCCTCAGCGGGGCTACACCTTC. As protein: CASSYRPQRGYTF.

The chain carries TRBV27 and TRBJ2-2; D unclear. The V end was cut by 6 bases, the J end by 4 bases, with 15 bases between. The CDR3 is 15 residues long. The germline CDR1 and CDR2 sequences are MNHEY and SMNVEV (reference sequence). CDR3 bases: TGTGCCAGCAGCCCTATTCGTCCGGTCACCGGGGAGCTGTTTTTT. Residues: CASSPIRPVTGELFF.

The V gene is TRBV7-3, the J gene TRBJ2-2, with 9 positions matching TRBD1. Trimming cost V 4 bases and J 1 base; bases outside gene matches: 4. Germline-derived CDR1 and CDR2 are SGHTA and FQGTGA. CDR3 length: 16 amino acids. As DNA, the CDR3 is TGTGCCAGCAGCTCGCCGGGACAGGGGAACACCGGGGAGCTGTTTTTT. Its translation: CASSSPGQGNTGELFF.

CDR3 in DNA: TGTGCCAGCACCCAATCCAGTATCTCCTACGAGCAGTACTTC. Protein product: CASTQSSISYEQYF. The chain has TRBV6-1 and TRBJ2-7; D is ambiguous. V was clipped by 7 bases and J by 0 bases, with 13 bases between them. Per germline, CDR1 MNHNS and CDR2 SASEGT. The CDR3 runs to 14 residues.

This chain joins TRBV5-1 and TRBJ2-5, with no clear D. Trimming stripped 4 bases from V and 0 bases from J, with 7 bases between. The CDR3 runs to 13 residues. CDR1 and CDR2 (germline): SGHRS, YFSETQ. The chain's CDR3 is CASSEGNQETQYF. The CDR3 DNA reads as TGCGCCAGCAGCGAAGGTAACCAAGAGACCCAGTACTTC.

J is TRBJ2-7 and V is TRBV6-5; TRBD1 aligns across 8 bases. The germline V gene has CDR1 MNHEY and CDR2 SVGAGI. V trimming: 0 bases; J trimming: 4 bases; junction bases outside the gene matches: 8. The CDR3 loop spans 16 amino acids. CDR3 bases: TGTGCCAGCAGTTACTCGCCCCCAGGGGGCAGGTACGAGCAGTACTTC. It is translated as CASSYSPPGGRYEQYF.

This chain connects TRBV7-2 to TRBJ2-2, with 11 bases lining up with TRBD1. The CDR3 extends over 16 amino acids. The ends lost 6 bases at V and 4 bases at J; junction bases unmatched: 7. The germline gives CDR1 SGHTA, CDR2 FQGNSA. The CDR3 DNA reads TGTGCCAGCAGAGGGGGACAGGGGGGGGGCACCGGGGAGCTGTTTTTT. Translated: CASRGGQGGGTGELFF.

This clone was picked up a small number of times. The chain links TRBV29-1 to TRBJ2-7; possible D gene TRBD1, 5 bases. CDR1 and CDR2 (germline): SQVTM, ANQGSEA. Trimming removed 4 bases from V and 2 bases from J, with 6 bases in between. The CDR3 has 11 amino acids. The CDR3 protein is CSVGGTYEQYF. CDR3 nucleotide sequence: TGCAGCGTTGGGGGCACCTACGAGCAGTACTTC.

The chain employs TRBV6-6 and TRBJ1-2; 8 positions agree with TRBD1. The CDR3 covers 15 residues. The germline V gene encodes CDR1 MNHNY and CDR2 SVGAGI (reference sequence). J gave up 8 bases and V 6 bases, and 14 bases lay outside the gene matches. CDR3 nucleotides: TGTGCCAGCAGCCCGCGCTCCGGACAGGGAGGGGGCTACACCTTC. Its translation is CASSPRSGQGGGYTF.

The V gene is TRBV5-1, the J gene TRBJ2-3; TRBD2 matches 11 bases. V gave up 0 bases and J gave up 2 bases; unmatched junction bases: 2. From germline, CDR1 is SGHRS and CDR2 YFSETQ. This CDR3 is built from 16 residues. Here the CDR3 DNA reads TGCGCCAGCAGCTTGGATAGCGGGGGGGCCACAGATACGCAGTATTTT. Its translation is CASSLDSGGATDTQYF.

This chain connects TRBV28 to TRBJ2-1; no clear D gene. Between the trimmed V and J ends, which lost 4 bases and 8 bases, there was a span of 6 bases. This CDR3 is built from 11 residues. Germline V gives CDR1 MDHEN, CDR2 SYDVKM. The CDR3: CASSSMDEQFF. CDR3 sequence (DNA): TGTGCCAGCAGTTCCATGGATGAGCAGTTCTTC.

The chain uses TRBV11-2 and TRBJ1-5, with TRBD1 identical over 8 bases. This CDR3 comprises 14 residues. From germline, CDR1 is SGHAT and CDR2 FQNNGV. Trimming cost V 1 base and J 4 bases; bases outside gene matches: 0. The CDR3 DNA reads TGTGCCAGCAGCTTAGGGACAGGGAATCAGCCCCAGCATTTT. Amino acids: CASSLGTGNQPQHF.

The V and J genes are TRBV19 and TRBJ2-5; 10 bases map to TRBD2. Germline V gene data show CDR1 as LNHDA and CDR2 as SQIVND (reference sequence). J lost 5 bases, V lost 4 bases, and 13 bases had no gene match. CDR3 size: 17 residues. CDR3 sequence: CASSRSSGGAPFETQYF. CDR3 DNA sequence: TGTGCCAGTAGTAGGTCTAGCGGGGGCGCCCCCTTTGAGACCCAGTACTTC.

The chain is built from TRBV19 and TRBJ1-1; a possible D gene is TRBD1 (6 bases). The CDR3 is 13 residues long. Per the germline V gene, CDR1 is LNHDA and CDR2 is SQIVND (reference sequence). V was shortened by 7 bases and J by 8 bases, with 17 bases between the two germline ends. The DNA of the CDR3 is TGTGCCAGTATCCCGAGAATGGGGACAGAAGCTTTCTTT. Translated: CASIPRMGTEAFF.

The chain couples TRBV7-2 to TRBJ2-3; TRBD2 aligns across 7 bases. V shed 5 bases, J shed 6 bases, and the junction held 5 bases outside the gene matches. The germline V gene encodes CDR1 SGHTA and CDR2 FQGNSA. The CDR3 length is 13 residues. The CDR3 DNA reads as TGTGCCAGCAGCCCTTGGGGGGGGGATACGCAGTATTTT. It yields the protein CASSPWGGDTQYF.